This T cell receptor beta chain was sequenced for a study of shared clonotypes between healthy human individuals. Germline values: CDR1 MGHRA, CDR2 YSYEKL. Trimming took 1 base from V and 2 from J, leaving 9 bases between them. This CDR3 region has 14 residues. Profiling relied on immunoSEQ multiplex PCR, and the TCRdb table lists in-frame clones only, not all of them. The table has roughly 700,000 clones, about 74% seen once. Sequences were obtained from memory CD4+ T cells sorted from blood. Specified subset: CD45RA-negative fraction. This sequence was found in a woman in her twenties or thirties in good health. The chain is built from TRBV4-1 and TRBJ2-7; D ambiguous. CDR3 amino acids: CASSQVSTPYEQYF. The CDR3 DNA reads TGCGCCAGCAGCCAAGTATCTACTCCCTACGAGCAGTACTTC.